The T cell receptor (beta chain) described here comes from a study of T cell responses to AZD1222 COVID-19 vaccine. Study-level results: Most donors were white British and more were female, and clonal diversity was possibly underestimated. Unmutated variant regions are reportedly the target of nearly half of TCRs that are spike-specific.

With respect to this clone: What it recognizes is unknown.

Measured with immunoSEQ multiplex PCR; TCRdb has only the in-frame clones, and not every one. The profile shows around 140,000 clones, 70% to 90% of them singletons. With V trimmed by 9 bases and J by 4 bases, 9 bases remained unmatched. CDR1 is ENHRY and CDR2 is SYGVKD in the germline V gene. The CDR3 totals 13 residues. The J gene is TRBJ2-7, the V gene TRBV10-3, with TRBD2 matching 7 bases. The sequences come from peripheral blood, collected on day 0 of AZD1222 vaccination. This receptor was obtained from an adult in good health. CDR3 nucleotide sequence: TGTGCCATTTCTGGGGACTATGATTACGAGCAGTACTTC. Amino acids: CAISGDYDYEQYF.